These T cell receptor beta chains were read from a single sample in a study of Graves' ophthalmopathy and Graves' hyperthyroidism. TCRdb redid the calling of the multiplex PCR reads with MiXCR, one entry per CDR3 protein. This sample has about 220,000 distinct CDR3 sequences, with roughly 21% found just once. Sequencing was done on a sample of peripheral blood. Every receptor here comes from a woman in her fifties or sixties with Graves' ophthalmopathy. Both conserved end residues are part of each CDR3. D genes are given only for firm matches.

>TRBV24-1|TRBD2
CATSDVGLANTGELFF
>TRBV6-2/TRBV6-3|NA
CASSPLFGTGELFF
>TRBV24-1|TRBD2
CATSDLPGREGQGETQYF
>TRBV7-9|TRBD1
CASSLSTGNDSPLHF
>TRBV19|NA
CASSIAPGEGSHEQYF
>TRBV6-1|NA
CASSELVSDTEAFF
>TRBV29-1|NA
CSVCSGSSYEQYF
>TRBV20-1|NA
CSAPRRGALGYTF
>TRBV3-1|NA
CASSRRLLGSPLHF
>TRBV20-1|TRBD1
CSARDPGTGIAYEQYF
>TRBV6-4|TRBD2
CASSDSRLAGRLSYEQYF
>TRBV7-8|NA
CASSLVTGSISYEQYF
>TRBV7-2|NA
CASSFGVLAKNIQYF
>TRBV10-3|NA
CAISEPRGVRETQYF
>TRBV6-1|TRBD1
CASLRRDSKNLQYF
>TRBV25-1|TRBD1
CASSPTGTGYEQYF
>TRBV12-3/TRBV12-4|NA
CASSLTVYTEAFF
>TRBV12-3/TRBV12-4|NA
CASSAGRNTEAFF
>TRBV10-1|NA
CASSTNDPDRANYGYTF
>TRBV30|NA
CAWRWAVSYEQYF
>TRBV19|TRBD1
CASSRQGARGETQYF
>TRBV28|TRBD1
CASSSPGQTNYGYTF
>TRBV11-1|NA
CASSLEIGRRNGETQYF
>TRBV6-2/TRBV6-3|TRBD2
CASSSGGEIYEQYF
>TRBV11-2|NA
CASSLERNSLYEQYF
>TRBV19|NA
CASSATGGRTEAFF
>TRBV19|TRBD1
CASSAGQGARYEQYF
>TRBV4-1|NA
CASRRTVQETQYF
>TRBV7-3|NA
CASSLPSPNGYTF
>TRBV6-1|NA
CASSKTGTAFYGYTF
>TRBV20-1|TRBD2
CSARLAGAREQYF
>TRBV24-1|NA
CATSDAAGPRQYF
>TRBV30|NA
CAWSAGQNSNQPQHF
>TRBV12-5|TRBD1
CASGLFRGNIQYF
>TRBV15|NA
CATSRPTAGPQLVGETQYF
>TRBV10-3|NA
CAIETGPGNGYTF
>TRBV28|NA
CASGRGVEAFF
>TRBV11-2|NA
CASSPDLLQYEQYF
>TRBV12-3/TRBV12-4|NA
CASSQNGGGTEAFF
>TRBV5-1|NA
CASSLDGQPQHF
>TRBV29-1|TRBD1
CSVVYAGTGQERTEAFF
>TRBV19|NA
CASSIAANRYEQYF
>TRBV2|NA
CASSVLASVSYEQYF
>TRBV7-2|NA
CASSLFGVGETQYF
>TRBV19|NA
CASSMGRVDTEAFF
>TRBV19|TRBD2
CASSAITTSGRGVRPYEQYF
>TRBV2|NA
CASSGGSRWAGELFF
>TRBV5-5|NA
CASSLAPTLKETQYF
>TRBV2|TRBD2
CASRGGGAFEQYF
>TRBV11-1|TRBD1
CASSLATGTENTGELFF
>TRBV29-1|TRBD2
CSVATGTSGIYEQYF
>TRBV6-5|TRBD1
CASSYSQGARTGELFF